These 9 T cell receptor beta chains were all obtained from the same sample, sequenced in a study of blood T cell repertoires in COVID-19. Libraries were prepared by immunoSEQ multiplex PCR; TCRdb keeps only in-frame clonotypes and omits some of them. The sample lists some 300,000 clones; 88% were seen once. The sample comprised PBMCs or T cells enriched from blood (not recorded which). These receptors came from a woman in her fifties or sixties in a cohort exposed to, infected with or recovered from COVID-19 (not recorded which).

A note on this clone: The junction does not match germline at one end; this may be a read error. The chain uses TRBV5-4 and TRBJ2-1; no clear D gene. Germline CDR1 is SGHNT and CDR2 is YYREEE (reference sequence). This CDR3 is built from 12 residues. The CDR3: CASNLPYNEQFF. The DNA of the CDR3 is TGTGCCAGCAACCTCCCCTATAATGAGCAGTTCTTC.

The J gene is TRBJ2-2, the V gene TRBV6-6; 7 bases line up with TRBD2. This CDR3 has 15 amino acids. Germline V gene lookup returns CDR1 MNHNY and CDR2 SVGAGI (reference sequence). The V segment lost 5 bases and the J segment 2 bases; nucleotides outside the gene matches: 5. As DNA, the CDR3 is TGTGCCAGCAGTCGAGCGGGGCCAAACACCGGGGAGCTGTTTTTT. Protein sequence: CASSRAGPNTGELFF.

The chain recombines TRBV7-2 with TRBJ1-2; D might be TRBD1 (5 bases). The V end was cut by 1 base, the J end by 5 bases, with 14 bases between. The CDR3 extends over 15 amino acids. CDR1 is SGHTA and CDR2 is FQGNSA in the germline V gene. The CDR3 loop reads CASSLGTPDLYGYTF. The CDR3 DNA follows: TGTGCCAGCAGCTTAGGGACACCGGACCTTTATGGCTACACCTTC.

V is TRBV2 and J is TRBJ2-5; tentative D call: TRBD1 (6 bases). With 10 bases removed from V and 6 bases from J, the gap between germline ends came to 18 bases. Germline CDR1 reads SNHLY; CDR2 reads FYNNEI. The CDR3 is 13 residues long. CDR3 in DNA: TGTGCCACGGGCGAAACAGGGATACAGACCCAGTACTTC. Residues: CATGETGIQTQYF.

The rearrangement joins TRBV20-1 to TRBJ2-3, with D maybe TRBD2 (6 bases). V lost 3 bases to trimming and J lost 2 bases, with 15 bases between them. Germline CDR1 DFQATT, CDR2 SNEGSKA (reference sequence). The CDR3 extends over 15 amino acids. The CDR3: CSASFGGMDTDTQYF. The CDR3 nucleotides read TGCAGTGCTAGTTTCGGGGGAATGGACACAGATACGCAGTATTTT.

This clone has only one observation. This chain uses TRBV15 with TRBJ1-2, with 7 nucleotides matching TRBD1. This CDR3 comprises 13 residues. Trimming cost V 5 bases and J 4 bases; bases outside gene matches: 4. Germline loops: CDR1 LNHNV, CDR2 YYDKDF (reference sequence). The CDR3 coding sequence is TGTGCCACCAGCTCCGGACAGGCCTATGGCTACACCTTC. It is translated as CATSSGQAYGYTF.

The J gene is TRBJ1-5, the V gene TRBV5-8; D gene unclear. Looked up from germline, CDR1 is SGHTS and CDR2 is YDEGEE. Trimming left V 5 bases short and J 2 bases short, with 5 bases between. CDR3 length equals 12 residues. The CDR3 spells CASRRGNQPQHF. As DNA, the CDR3 is TGTGCCAGCAGGAGGGGCAATCAGCCCCAGCATTTT. The whole variable domain, remainder taken from reference TRBV5-8 and TRBJ1-5, is EAGVTQSPTHLIKTRGQQATLRCSPISGHTSVYWYQQALGLGLQFLLWYDEGEERNRGNFPPRFSGRQFPNYSSELNVNALELEDSALYLCASRRGNQPQHFGDGTRLSIL.

The J gene is TRBJ1-1, the V gene TRBV5-1; perhaps TRBD1 as D (5 bases). The germline V gene encodes CDR1 SGHRS and CDR2 YFSETQ. Trimming left V 0 bases short and J 4 bases short, with 13 bases between. The CDR3 is 15 residues long. The CDR3 loop is CASSLEGRWGTEAFF. Here the CDR3 DNA reads TGCGCCAGCAGCTTGGAGGGGAGGTGGGGCACTGAAGCTTTCTTT.

The rearrangement uses TRBV11-2 and TRBJ2-1; tentative D call: TRBD2 (6 bases). The CDR3 loop spans 17 amino acids. Trimming took 0 bases from V and 0 from J, leaving 12 bases between them. In germline, CDR1 is SGHAT, CDR2 FQNNGV. The CDR3 nucleotides are TGTGCCAGCAGCTTAGATGGTGGGGGAGGCTCCTACAATGAGCAGTTCTTC. Amino acid sequence: CASSLDGGGGSYNEQFF. Filled out from reference TRBV11-2 and TRBJ2-1, the complete variable domain reads EAGVAQSPRYKIIEKRQSVAFWCNPISGHATLYWYQQILGQGPKLLIQFQNNGVVDDSQLPKDRFSAERLKGVDSTLKIQPAKLEDSAVYLCASSLDGGGGSYNEQFFGPGTRLTVL.